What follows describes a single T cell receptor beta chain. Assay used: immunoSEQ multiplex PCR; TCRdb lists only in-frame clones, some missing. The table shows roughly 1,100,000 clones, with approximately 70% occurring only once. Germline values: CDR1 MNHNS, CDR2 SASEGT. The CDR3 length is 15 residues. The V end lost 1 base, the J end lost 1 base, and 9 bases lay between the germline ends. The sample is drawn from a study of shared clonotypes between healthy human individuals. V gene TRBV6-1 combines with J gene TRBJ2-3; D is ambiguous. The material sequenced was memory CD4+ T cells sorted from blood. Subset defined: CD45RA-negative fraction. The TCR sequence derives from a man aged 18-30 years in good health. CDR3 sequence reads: CASSEGRIRTDTQYF. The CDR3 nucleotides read TGTGCCAGCAGTGAAGGCCGCATTCGCACAGATACGCAGTATTTT.